The 8 T cell receptor beta chains below all came from one sample that was sequenced in a study of shared clonotypes between healthy human individuals. Data came from immunoSEQ multiplex PCR; TCRdb stores just in-frame clones and leaves some out. The sample consists of 1,400,000 or so clones, 97% to 99% of them appearing once. Input material: naive CD4+ T cells sorted from blood. Sample subset: CD45RA+ positively selected. These receptors originate from a man aged 30-40 years in good health.

The count of this clone is one. This chain links TRBV18 with TRBJ2-7; no clear D. The CDR3 has 12 amino acids. V lost 3 bases, J lost 4 bases, and 7 bases lay in between. Per the germline V gene, CDR1 is KGHSH and CDR2 is LQKENI. CDR3 sequence (DNA): TGTGCCAGCTCACCGACACTTTACGAGCAGTACTTC. It is translated as CASSPTLYEQYF.

Regarding this clone: This sample also contains other DNA sequences that code for the same CDR3. The genes are TRBV20-1 and TRBJ2-3, with D perhaps matching TRBD2 (5 bases). Trimming pared 3 bases from V and 5 bases from J, leaving 6 bases between. Germline values: CDR1 DFQATT, CDR2 SNEGSKA (reference sequence). This CDR3 is 11 amino acids long. CDR3 DNA: TGCAGTGCTAGCGGGGTAGATACGCAGTATTTT. Protein sequence: CSASGVDTQYF.

The chain carries TRBV19 and TRBJ1-1; D is unresolved. CDR1 is LNHDA, CDR2 SQIVND, per germline (reference sequence). The V end was cut by 5 bases, the J end by 0 bases, with 13 bases between. The CDR3 is 15 residues long. The CDR3 is CASSFLPGVNTEAFF. The CDR3 nucleotides are TGTGCCAGTAGTTTCCTCCCTGGGGTGAACACTGAAGCTTTCTTT. Full variable domain (outside the CDR3, taken from reference TRBV19 and TRBJ1-1): DGGITQSPKYLFRKEGQNVTLSCEQNLNHDAMYWYRQDPGQGLRLIYYSQIVNDFQKGDIAEGYSVSREKKESFPLTVTSAQKNPTAFYLCASSFLPGVNTEAFFGQGTRLTVV.

The V and J genes are TRBV5-1 and TRBJ2-1, with TRBD2 matching over 11 bases. Germline values: CDR1 SGHRS, CDR2 YFSETQ. V lost 0 bases and J lost 5; bases outside the gene matches: 13. The CDR3 sequence is 19 residues long. CDR3 in amino acids: CASSLEVLAGGPRDNEQFF. In DNA, the CDR3 is TGCGCCAGCAGCTTGGAGGTCCTAGCGGGAGGCCCCCGGGACAATGAGCAGTTCTTC.

CDR3 amino acids: CASRRFEGGDYTGELFF. In DNA form, the CDR3 reads TGTGCCAGCAGGCGCTTTGAAGGCGGAGACTACACCGGGGAGCTGTTTTTT. This chain uses TRBV6-4 with TRBJ2-2; D not resolved. The CDR3 contains 17 residues. Germline assignment: CDR1 MRHNA and CDR2 SNTAGT. Trimming took 6 bases from V and 3 from J, leaving 20 bases between them.

J is TRBJ2-1 and V is TRBV6-6, with D perhaps matching TRBD2 (6 bases). From germline, CDR1 is MNHNY and CDR2 SVGAGI (reference sequence). There are 15 residues in the CDR3. Trimming cost V 0 bases and J 2 bases, with 8 bases left between them. As DNA, the CDR3 is TGTGCCAGCAGTTACTCTGGGGGGACCTACAATGAGCAGTTCTTC. It is translated as CASSYSGGTYNEQFF.

Details on this clone: The same CDR3 arises from other DNA sequences in this sample as well. V usage is TRBV5-6 and J usage is TRBJ2-3, with 7 bases aligning to TRBD1. V gave up 3 bases and J gave up 0 bases; unmatched junction bases: 1. The CDR3 extends over 14 amino acids. Germline V gene sequence: CDR1 SGHDT, CDR2 YYEEEE. The CDR3 DNA follows: TGTGCCAGCAGCTCGGGACAGAGCACAGATACGCAGTATTTT. Residues: CASSSGQSTDTQYF.

The chain carries TRBV5-8 and TRBJ2-7; no clear D gene. This CDR3 is built from 11 residues. CDR1 and CDR2 (germline): SGHTS, YDEGEE. V dropped 10 bases and J dropped 3 bases, with 11 bases sitting between them. CDR3 coding DNA: TGTGCCGCCCAGGCCAACTACGAGCAGTACTTC. Protein sequence: CAAQANYEQYF.